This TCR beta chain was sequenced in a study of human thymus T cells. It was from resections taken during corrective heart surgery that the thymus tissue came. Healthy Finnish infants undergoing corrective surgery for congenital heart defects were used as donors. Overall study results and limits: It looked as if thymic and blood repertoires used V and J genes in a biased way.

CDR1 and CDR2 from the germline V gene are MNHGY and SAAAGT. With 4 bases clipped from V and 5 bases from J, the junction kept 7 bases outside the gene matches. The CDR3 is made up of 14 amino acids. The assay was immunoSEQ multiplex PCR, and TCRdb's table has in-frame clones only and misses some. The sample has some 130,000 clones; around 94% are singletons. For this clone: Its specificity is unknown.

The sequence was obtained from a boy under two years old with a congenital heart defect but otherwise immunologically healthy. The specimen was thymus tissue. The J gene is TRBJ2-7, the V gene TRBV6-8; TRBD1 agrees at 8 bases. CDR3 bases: TGTGCCAGCAGTTCCCCAGGGGGCGTAAACGAGCAGTACTTC. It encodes CASSSPGGVNEQYF.